This T cell receptor (beta chain) comes out of a study of post-analysis software for immune sequencing data. The overall study: The courses of disease that were included comprised relapsing-remitting, secondary progressive and progressive-relapsing multiple sclerosis. Findings of the study overall: For normalized Chao1 diversity, multiple sclerosis patients scored significantly lower than controls did. Patients had higher frequencies than controls of a handful of TRBV segments, including TRBV5-6, TRBV5-1 and TRBV20-1.

Germline CDR1 and CDR2: DFQATT and SNEGSKA (reference sequence). This CDR3 comprises 14 residues. This clonotype has a handful of counts. Its antigen is unidentified. One junction end disagrees with the germline gene, perhaps due to a read error. Unique-molecular-identifier-tagged TCR beta cDNA libraries were used. MiXCR, run by TCRdb on the PCR reads, gives a single entry per CDR3 protein. This sample yields some 890,000 distinct CDR3 sequences, of which around 50% are seen a single time; about 4.5% belongs to the top ten. What was sequenced was blood. This sequence was found in a girl aged 10 to 17 with multiple sclerosis. The V gene is TRBV20-1, the J gene TRBJ2-1; perhaps TRBD1 as D (6 bases). DNA of the CDR3: TGCAGTGCTAGTGGGGGCTTCAGCTACAATGATCAGTTCTTC. It is translated as CSASGGFSYNDQFF.